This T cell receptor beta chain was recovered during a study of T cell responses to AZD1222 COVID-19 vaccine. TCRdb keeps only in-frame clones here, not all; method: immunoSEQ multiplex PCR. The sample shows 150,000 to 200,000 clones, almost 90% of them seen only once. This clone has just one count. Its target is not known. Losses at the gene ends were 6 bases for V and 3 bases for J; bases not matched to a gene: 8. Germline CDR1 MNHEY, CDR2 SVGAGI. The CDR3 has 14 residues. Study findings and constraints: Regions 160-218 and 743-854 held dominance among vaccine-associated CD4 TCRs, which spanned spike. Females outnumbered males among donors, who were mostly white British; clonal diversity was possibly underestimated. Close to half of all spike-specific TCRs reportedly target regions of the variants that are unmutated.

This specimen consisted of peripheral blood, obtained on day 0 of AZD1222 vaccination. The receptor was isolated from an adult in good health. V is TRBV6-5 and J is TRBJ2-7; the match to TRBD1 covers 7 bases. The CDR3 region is CASRSRDSYYEQYF. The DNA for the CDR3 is TGTGCCAGCAGAAGCCGGGACAGCTACTACGAGCAGTACTTC.